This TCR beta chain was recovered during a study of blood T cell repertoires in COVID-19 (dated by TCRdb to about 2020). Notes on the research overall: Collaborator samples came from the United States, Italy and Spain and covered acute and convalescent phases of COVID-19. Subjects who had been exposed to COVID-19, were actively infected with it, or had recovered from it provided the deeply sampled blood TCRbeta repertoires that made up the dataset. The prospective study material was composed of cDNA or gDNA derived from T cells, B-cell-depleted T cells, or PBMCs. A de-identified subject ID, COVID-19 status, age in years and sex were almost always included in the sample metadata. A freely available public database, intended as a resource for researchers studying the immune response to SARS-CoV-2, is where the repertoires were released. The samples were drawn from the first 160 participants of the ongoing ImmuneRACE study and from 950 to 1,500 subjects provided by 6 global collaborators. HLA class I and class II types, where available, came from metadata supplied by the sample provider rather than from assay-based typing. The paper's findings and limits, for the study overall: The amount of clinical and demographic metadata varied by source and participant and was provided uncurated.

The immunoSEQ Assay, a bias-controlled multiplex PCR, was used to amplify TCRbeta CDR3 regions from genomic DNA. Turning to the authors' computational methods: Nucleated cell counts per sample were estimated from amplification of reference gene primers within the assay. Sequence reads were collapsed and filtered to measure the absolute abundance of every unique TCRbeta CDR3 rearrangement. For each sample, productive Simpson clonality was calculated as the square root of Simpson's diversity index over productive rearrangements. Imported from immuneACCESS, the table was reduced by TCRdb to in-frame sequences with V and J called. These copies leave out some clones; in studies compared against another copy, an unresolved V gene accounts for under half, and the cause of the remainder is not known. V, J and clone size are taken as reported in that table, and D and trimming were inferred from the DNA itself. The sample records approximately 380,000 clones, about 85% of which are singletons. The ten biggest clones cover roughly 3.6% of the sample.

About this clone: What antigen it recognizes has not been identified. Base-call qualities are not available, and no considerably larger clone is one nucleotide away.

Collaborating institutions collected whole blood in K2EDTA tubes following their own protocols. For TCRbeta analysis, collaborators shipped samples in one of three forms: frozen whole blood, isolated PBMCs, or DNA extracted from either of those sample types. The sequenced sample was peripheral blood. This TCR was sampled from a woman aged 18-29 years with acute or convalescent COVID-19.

The nucleotides are TGCAGCGACCTAGCGGGGGGAGATACGCAGTATTTT. The resulting protein is CSDLAGGDTQYF. In this chain, TRBV29-1 is recombined with TRBJ2-3, and TRBD2 matches 11 of the central bases. Per the germline V gene, SQVTM is the CDR1 and ANQGSEA is the CDR2. Compared with germline, V lacks 7 bases and J lacks 5 bases; bases without a gene match: 2. The CDR3, cysteine through phenylalanine, is 12 amino acids long. The sequence is cut down to CDR3 DNA, 36 bases in frame from base 1.